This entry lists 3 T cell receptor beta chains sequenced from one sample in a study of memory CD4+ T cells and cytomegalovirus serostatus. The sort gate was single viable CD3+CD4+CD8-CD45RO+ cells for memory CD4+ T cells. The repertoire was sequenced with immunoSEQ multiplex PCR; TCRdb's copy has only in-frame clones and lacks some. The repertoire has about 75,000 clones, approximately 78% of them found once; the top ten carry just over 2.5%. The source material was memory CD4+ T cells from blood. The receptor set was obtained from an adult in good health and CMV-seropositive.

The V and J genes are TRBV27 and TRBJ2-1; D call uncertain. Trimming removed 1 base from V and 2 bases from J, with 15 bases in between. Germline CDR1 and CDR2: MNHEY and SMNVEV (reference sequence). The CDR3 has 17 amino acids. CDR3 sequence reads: CASSLFTGRATYNEQFF. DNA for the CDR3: TGTGCCAGCAGTTTATTTACCGGACGCGCTACCTACAATGAGCAGTTCTTC.

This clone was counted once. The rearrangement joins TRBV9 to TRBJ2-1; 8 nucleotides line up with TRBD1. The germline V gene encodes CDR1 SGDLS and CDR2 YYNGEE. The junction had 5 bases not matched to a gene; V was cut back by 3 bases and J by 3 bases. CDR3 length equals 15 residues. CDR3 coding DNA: TGTGCCAGCAGCGCTAGGACAGGGTTCTACAATGAGCAGTTCTTC. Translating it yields CASSARTGFYNEQFF.

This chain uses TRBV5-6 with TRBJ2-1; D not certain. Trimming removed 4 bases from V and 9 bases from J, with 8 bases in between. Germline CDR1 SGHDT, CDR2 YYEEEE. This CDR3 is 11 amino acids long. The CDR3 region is CASSQLREQFF. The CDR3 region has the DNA TGTGCCAGCAGCCAATTACGTGAGCAGTTCTTC.